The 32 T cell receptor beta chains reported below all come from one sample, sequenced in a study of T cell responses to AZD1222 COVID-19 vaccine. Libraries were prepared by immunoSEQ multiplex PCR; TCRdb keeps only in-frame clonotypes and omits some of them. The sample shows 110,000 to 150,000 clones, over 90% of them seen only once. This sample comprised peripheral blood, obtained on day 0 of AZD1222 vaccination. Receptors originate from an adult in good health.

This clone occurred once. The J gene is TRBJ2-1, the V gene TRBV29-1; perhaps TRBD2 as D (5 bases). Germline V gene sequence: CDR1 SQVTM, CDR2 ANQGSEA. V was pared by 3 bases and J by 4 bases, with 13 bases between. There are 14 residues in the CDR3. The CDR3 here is CSVETTSGYNEQFF. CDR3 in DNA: TGCAGCGTTGAGACCACCTCGGGGTACAATGAGCAGTTCTTC.

The CDR3: CATSDMGQGAFGELFF. CDR3 DNA: TGTGCCACCAGTGACATGGGACAGGGGGCTTTCGGGGAGCTGTTTTTT. V usage is TRBV24-1 and J usage is TRBJ2-2; 12 positions match TRBD1. Trimming removed 4 bases from V and 7 bases from J; junction bases left unmatched: 6. This CDR3 has 16 residues. Looked up from germline, CDR1 is KGHDR and CDR2 is SFDVKD.

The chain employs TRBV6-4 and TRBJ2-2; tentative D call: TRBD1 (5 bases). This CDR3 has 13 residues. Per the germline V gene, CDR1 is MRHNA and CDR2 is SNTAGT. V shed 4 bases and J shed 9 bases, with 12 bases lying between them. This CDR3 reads CASSANWGRELFF. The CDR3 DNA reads TGTGCCAGCAGTGCAAACTGGGGCCGGGAGCTGTTTTTT.

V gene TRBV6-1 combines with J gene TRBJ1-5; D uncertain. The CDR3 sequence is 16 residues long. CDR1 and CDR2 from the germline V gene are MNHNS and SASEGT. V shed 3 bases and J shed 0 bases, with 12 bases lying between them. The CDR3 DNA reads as TGTGCCAGCAGTGATATGGCAGGCTATAGCAATCAGCCCCAGCATTTT. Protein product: CASSDMAGYSNQPQHF.

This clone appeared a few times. CDR3 in amino acids: CASSATGTAKQETQYF. CDR3 nucleotide sequence: TGCGCCAGCAGCGCTACCGGGACAGCCAAGCAAGAGACCCAGTACTTC. The chain couples TRBV5-1 to TRBJ2-5, with TRBD1 identical over 7 bases. Looked up from germline, CDR1 is SGHRS and CDR2 is YFSETQ. V was pared by 4 bases and J by 2 bases, with 11 bases of the junction left unmatched. There are 16 residues in the CDR3. The complete variable domain, with remaining parts taken from reference TRBV5-1 and TRBJ2-5, reads KAGVTQTPRYLIKTRGQQVTLSCSPISGHRSVSWYQQTPGQGLQFLFEYFSETQRNKGNFPGRFSGRQFSNSRSEMNVSTLELGDSALYLCASSATGTAKQETQYFGPGTRLLVL.

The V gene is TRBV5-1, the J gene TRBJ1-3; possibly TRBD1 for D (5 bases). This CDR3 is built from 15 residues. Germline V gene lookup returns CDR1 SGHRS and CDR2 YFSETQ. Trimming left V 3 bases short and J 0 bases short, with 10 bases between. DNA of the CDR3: TGCGCCAGCAGCTCCGACAGACGCTCTGGAAACACCATATATTTT. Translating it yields CASSSDRRSGNTIYF.

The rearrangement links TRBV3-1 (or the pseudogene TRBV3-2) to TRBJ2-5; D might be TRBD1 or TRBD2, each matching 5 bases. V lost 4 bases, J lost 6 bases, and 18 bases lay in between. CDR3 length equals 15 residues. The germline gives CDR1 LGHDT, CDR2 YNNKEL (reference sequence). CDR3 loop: CASSPISGPRQTQYF. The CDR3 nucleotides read TGTGCCAGCAGCCCGATCTCGGGACCTCGGCAGACCCAGTACTTC.

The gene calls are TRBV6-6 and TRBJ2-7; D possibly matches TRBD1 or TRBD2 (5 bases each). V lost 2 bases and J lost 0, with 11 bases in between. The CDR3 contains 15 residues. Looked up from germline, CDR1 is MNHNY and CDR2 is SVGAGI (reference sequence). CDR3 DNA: TGTGCCAGCAGTTACGGGACGGTGAGCTCCTACGAGCAGTACTTC. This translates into CASSYGTVSSYEQYF.

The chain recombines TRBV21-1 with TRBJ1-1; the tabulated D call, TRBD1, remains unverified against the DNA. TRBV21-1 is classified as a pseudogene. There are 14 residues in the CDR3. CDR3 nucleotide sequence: TGTGCCAGCACCGTGGACAGATCGAACACTGAAGCTTTCTTT. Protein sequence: CASTVDRSNTEAFF.

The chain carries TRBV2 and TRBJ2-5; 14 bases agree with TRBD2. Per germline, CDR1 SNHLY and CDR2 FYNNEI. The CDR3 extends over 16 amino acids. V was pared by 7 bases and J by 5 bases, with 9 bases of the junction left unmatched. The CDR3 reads CASTPGTSGSGETQYF. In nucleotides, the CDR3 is TGTGCCAGCACTCCAGGGACTAGCGGGAGTGGTGAGACCCAGTACTTC.

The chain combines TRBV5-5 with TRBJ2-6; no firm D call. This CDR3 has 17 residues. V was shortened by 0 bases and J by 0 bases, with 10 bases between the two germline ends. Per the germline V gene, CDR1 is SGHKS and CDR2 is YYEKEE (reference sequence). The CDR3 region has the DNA TGTGCCAGCAGCTTGGAAGGGTCCCTCTCTGGGGCCAACGTCCTGACTTTC. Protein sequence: CASSLEGSLSGANVLTF.

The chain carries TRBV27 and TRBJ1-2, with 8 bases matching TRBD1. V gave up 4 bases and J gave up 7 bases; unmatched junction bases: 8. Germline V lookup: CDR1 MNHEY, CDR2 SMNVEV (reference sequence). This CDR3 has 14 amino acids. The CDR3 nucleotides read TGTGCCAGCAGTTGGACAGGGCGAGGCGGTGGCTACACCTTC. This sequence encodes CASSWTGRGGGYTF.

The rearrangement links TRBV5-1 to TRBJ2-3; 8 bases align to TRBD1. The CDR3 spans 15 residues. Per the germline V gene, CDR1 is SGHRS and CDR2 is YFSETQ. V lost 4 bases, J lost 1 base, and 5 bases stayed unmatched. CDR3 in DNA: TGCGCCAGCAGCATAGGACAGGGAGGCACAGATACGCAGTATTTT. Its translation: CASSIGQGGTDTQYF.

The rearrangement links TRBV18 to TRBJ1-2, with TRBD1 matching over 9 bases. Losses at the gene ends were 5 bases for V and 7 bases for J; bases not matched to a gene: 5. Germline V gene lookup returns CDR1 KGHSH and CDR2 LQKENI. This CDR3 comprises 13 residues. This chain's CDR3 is CASSGTGSGGYTF. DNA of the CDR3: TGTGCCAGCTCAGGGACAGGGAGCGGTGGCTACACCTTC.

The CDR3 sequence: CASSRRPILNTEAFF. CDR3 DNA: TGTGCCAGCAGCCGGCGGCCCATACTGAACACTGAAGCTTTCTTT. The chain recombines TRBV11-2 with TRBJ1-1; D is uncertain. Per the germline V gene, CDR1 is SGHAT and CDR2 is FQNNGV. V lost 5 bases to trimming and J lost 0 bases, with 13 bases between them. CDR3 length equals 15 residues. Using reference TRBV11-2 and TRBJ1-1 for the parts outside the CDR3, the full variable domain is EAGVAQSPRYKIIEKRQSVAFWCNPISGHATLYWYQQILGQGPKLLIQFQNNGVVDDSQLPKDRFSAERLKGVDSTLKIQPAKLEDSAVYLCASSRRPILNTEAFFGQGTRLTVV.

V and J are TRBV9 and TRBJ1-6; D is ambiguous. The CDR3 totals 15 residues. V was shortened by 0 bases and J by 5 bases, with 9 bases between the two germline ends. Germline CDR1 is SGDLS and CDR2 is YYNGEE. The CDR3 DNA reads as TGTGCCAGCAGCGTAGAACCGCGAGATAATTCACCCCTCCACTTT. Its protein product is CASSVEPRDNSPLHF. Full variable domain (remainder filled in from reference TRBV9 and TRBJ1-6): DSGVTQTPKHLITATGQRVTLRCSPRSGDLSVYWYQQSLDQGLQFLIQYYNGEERAKGNILERFSAQQFPDLHSELNLSSLELGDSALYFCASSVEPRDNSPLHFGNGTRLTVT.

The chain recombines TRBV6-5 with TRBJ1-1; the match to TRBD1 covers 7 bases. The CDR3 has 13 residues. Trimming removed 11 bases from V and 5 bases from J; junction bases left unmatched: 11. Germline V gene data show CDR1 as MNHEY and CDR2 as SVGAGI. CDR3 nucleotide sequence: TGTGCCGTTCGAAAGGGGGCGCTTACTGAAGCTTTCTTT. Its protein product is CAVRKGALTEAFF.

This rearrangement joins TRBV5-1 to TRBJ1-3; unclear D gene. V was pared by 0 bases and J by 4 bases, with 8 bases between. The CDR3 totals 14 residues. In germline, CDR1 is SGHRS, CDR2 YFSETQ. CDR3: CASSLDVSGNTIYF. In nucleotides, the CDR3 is TGCGCCAGCAGCTTGGACGTCTCAGGAAACACCATATATTTT.

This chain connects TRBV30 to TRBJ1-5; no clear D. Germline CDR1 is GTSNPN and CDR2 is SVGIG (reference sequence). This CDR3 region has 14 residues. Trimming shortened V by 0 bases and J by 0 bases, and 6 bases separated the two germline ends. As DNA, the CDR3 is TGTGCCTGGAGTGTAGGCACTAGCAATCAGCCCCAGCATTTT. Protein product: CAWSVGTSNQPQHF. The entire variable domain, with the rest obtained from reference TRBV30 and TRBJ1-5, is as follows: SQTIHQWPATLVQPVGSPLSLECTVEGTSNPNLYWYRQAAGRGLQLLFYSVGIGQISSEVPQNLSASRPQDRQFILSSKKLLLSDSGFYLCAWSVGTSNQPQHFGDGTRLSIL.

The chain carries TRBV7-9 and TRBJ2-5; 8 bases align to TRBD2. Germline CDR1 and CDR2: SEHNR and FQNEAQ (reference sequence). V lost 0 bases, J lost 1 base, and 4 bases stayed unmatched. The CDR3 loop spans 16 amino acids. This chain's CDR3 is CASSLARTSGQETQYF. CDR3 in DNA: TGTGCCAGCAGCTTAGCCCGAACTAGCGGCCAAGAGACCCAGTACTTC.

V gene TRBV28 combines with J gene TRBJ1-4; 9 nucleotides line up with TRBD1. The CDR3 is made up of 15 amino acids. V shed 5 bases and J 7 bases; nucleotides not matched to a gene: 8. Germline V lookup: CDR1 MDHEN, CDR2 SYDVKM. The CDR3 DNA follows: TGTGCCAGCAGTCCCCCGACAGGGGGAATTGAAAAACTGTTTTTT. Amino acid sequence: CASSPPTGGIEKLFF. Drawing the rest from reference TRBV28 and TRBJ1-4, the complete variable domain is DVKVTQSSRYLVKRTGEKVFLECVQDMDHENMFWYRQDPGLGLRLIYFSYDVKMKEKGDIPEGYSVSREKKERFSLILESASTNQTSMYLCASSPPTGGIEKLFFGSGTQLSVL.

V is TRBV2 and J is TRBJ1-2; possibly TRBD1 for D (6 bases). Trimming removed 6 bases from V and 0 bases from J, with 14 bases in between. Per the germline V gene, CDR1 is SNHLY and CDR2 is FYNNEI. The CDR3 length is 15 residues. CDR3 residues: CASRAGGQSNYGYTF. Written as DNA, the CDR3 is TGTGCCAGCAGGGCCGGCGGACAGTCTAACTATGGCTACACCTTC.

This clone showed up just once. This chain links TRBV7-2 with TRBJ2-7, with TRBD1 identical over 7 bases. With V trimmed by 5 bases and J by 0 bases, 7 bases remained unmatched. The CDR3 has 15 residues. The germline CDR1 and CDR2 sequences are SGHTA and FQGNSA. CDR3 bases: TGTGCCAGCAGCCCACAGACAGGGATCTCCTACGAGCAGTACTTC. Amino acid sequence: CASSPQTGISYEQYF.

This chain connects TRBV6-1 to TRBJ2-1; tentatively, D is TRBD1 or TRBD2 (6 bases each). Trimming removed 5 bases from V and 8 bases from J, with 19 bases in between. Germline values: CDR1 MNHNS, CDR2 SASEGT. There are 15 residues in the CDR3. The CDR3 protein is CASSSLALGGDEQFF. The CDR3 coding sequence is TGTGCCAGCAGTTCTCTAGCGCTCGGGGGCGATGAGCAGTTCTTC.

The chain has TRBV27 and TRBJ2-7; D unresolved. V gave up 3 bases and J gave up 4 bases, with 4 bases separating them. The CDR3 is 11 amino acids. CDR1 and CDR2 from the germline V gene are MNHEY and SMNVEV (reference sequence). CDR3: CASSFGYEQYF. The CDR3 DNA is TGTGCCAGCAGTTTTGGATACGAGCAGTACTTC.

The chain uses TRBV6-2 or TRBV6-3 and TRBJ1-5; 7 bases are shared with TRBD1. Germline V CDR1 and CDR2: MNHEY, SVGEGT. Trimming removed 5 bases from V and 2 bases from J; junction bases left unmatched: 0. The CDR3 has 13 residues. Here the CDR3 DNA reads TGTGCCAGCAGTCAGGGGGGCAATCAGCCCCAGCATTTT. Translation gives CASSQGGNQPQHF.

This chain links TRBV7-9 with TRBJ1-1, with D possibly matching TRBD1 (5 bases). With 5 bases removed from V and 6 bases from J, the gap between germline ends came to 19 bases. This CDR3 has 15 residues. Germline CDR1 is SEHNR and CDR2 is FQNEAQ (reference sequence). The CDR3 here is CASSTRQLLAPEAFF. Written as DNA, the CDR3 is TGTGCCAGCAGCACAAGACAGTTGTTGGCCCCTGAAGCTTTCTTT.

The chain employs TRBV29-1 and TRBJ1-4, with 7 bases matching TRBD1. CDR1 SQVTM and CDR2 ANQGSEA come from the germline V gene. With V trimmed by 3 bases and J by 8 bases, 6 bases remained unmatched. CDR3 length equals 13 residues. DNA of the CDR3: TGCAGCGTTGATGACAGGGCCGGAGAAAAACTGTTTTTT. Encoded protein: CSVDDRAGEKLFF. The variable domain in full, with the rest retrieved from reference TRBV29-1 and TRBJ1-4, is SAVISQKPSRDICQRGTSLTIQCQVDSQVTMMFWYRQQPGQSLTLIATANQGSEATYESGFVIDKFPISRPNLTFSTLTVSNMSPEDSSIYLCSVDDRAGEKLFFGSGTQLSVL.

The CDR3 coding sequence is TGTGCCAGCAGCTTAGGCGGGGGCACTGAAGCTTTCTTT. Residues: CASSLGGGTEAFF. The genes are TRBV7-8 and TRBJ1-1, with D maybe TRBD1 (5 bases). Germline-derived CDR1 and CDR2 are SGHVS and FQNEAQ. The CDR3 has 13 amino acids. V shed 1 base and J shed 4 bases, with 7 bases lying between them.

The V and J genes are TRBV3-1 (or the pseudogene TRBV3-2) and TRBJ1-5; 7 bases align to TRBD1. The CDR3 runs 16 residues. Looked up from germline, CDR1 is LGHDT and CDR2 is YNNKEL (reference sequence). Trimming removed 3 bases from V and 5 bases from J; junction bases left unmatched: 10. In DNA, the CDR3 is TGTGCCAGCAGCCAGGGGGCAGGGACAGCAGATCAGCCCCAGCATTTT. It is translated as CASSQGAGTADQPQHF.

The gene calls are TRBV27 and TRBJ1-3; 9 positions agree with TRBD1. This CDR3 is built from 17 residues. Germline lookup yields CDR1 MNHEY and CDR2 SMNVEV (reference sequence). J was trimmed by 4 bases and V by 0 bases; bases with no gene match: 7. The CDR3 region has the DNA TGTGCCAGCAGTTTATCTATGAGGGGACAGGGAGGAAACACCATATATTTT. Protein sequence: CASSLSMRGQGGNTIYF.

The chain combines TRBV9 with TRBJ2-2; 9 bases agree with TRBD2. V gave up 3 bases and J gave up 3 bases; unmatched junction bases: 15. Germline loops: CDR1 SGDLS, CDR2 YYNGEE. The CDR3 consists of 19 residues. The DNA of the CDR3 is TGTGCCAGCAGCGCCCCTGATGGTAGCGGGAGTTGGGACACCGGGGAGCTGTTTTTT. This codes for CASSAPDGSGSWDTGELFF. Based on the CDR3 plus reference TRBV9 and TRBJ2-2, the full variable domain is DSGVTQTPKHLITATGQRVTLRCSPRSGDLSVYWYQQSLDQGLQFLIQYYNGEERAKGNILERFSAQQFPDLHSELNLSSLELGDSALYFCASSAPDGSGSWDTGELFFGEGSRLTVL.